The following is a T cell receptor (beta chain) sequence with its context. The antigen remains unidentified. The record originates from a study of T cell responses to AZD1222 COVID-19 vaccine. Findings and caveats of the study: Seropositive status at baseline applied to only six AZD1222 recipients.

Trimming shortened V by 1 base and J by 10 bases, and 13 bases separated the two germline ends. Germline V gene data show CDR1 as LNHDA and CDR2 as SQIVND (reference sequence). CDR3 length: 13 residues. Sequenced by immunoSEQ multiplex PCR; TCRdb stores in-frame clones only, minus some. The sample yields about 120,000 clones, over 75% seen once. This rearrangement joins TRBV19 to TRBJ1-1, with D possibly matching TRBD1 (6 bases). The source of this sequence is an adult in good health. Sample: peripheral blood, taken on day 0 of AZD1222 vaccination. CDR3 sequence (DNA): TGTGCCAGTAGTATAGCAGGGGCCGCGGGAGCTTTCTTT. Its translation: CASSIAGAAGAFF. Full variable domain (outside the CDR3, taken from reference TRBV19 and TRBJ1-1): DGGITQSPKYLFRKEGQNVTLSCEQNLNHDAMYWYRQDPGQGLRLIYYSQIVNDFQKGDIAEGYSVSREKKESFPLTVTSAQKNPTAFYLCASSIAGAAGAFFGQGTRLTVV.